This TCR beta chain was identified during a study of blood T cell repertoires in COVID-19. About the study: The United States, Italy and Spain were the sources of the acute and convalescent COVID-19 samples. T cells, B-cell-depleted T cells, or PBMCs supplied cDNA or gDNA.

The CDR3 sequence is 14 residues long. CDR1 and CDR2 from the germline V gene are MNHNY and SVGAGI (reference sequence). The V end lost 2 bases, the J end lost 1 base, and 8 bases lay between the germline ends. Clones were sequenced by immunoSEQ multiplex PCR, and TCRdb holds only the in-frame ones, with some missing. The sample shows about 60,000 clones, over 80% of them seen only once. Sample: peripheral blood. This TCR was sampled from a man aged 30 to 45 with COVID-19, enrolled during active disease. The chain joins TRBV6-6 to TRBJ1-1; possible D gene TRBD1, 6 bases. CDR3 DNA sequence: TGTGCCAGCAGTTACGACAGGAGGAACACTGAAGCTTTCTTT. It yields the protein CASSYDRRNTEAFF.